The 23 T cell receptor beta chains below were found in one sample sequenced in a study of human T cells and chemical hapten exposure. TCRdb independently ran MiXCR on the RACE reads; one entry per CDR3 protein. The sample lists roughly 180,000 distinct CDR3 sequences, around 22% occurring once. Sample time point: patch test 1, 2 weeks after DPC sensitization. The sample's treatment: therapeutic diphenylcyclopropenone sensitization with weekly scalp DPC. The starting material was whole blood, obtained in connection with sensitization to the hapten diphenylcyclopropenone (DPC). The receptors derive from a woman between 45 and 65 years old with alopecia areata. Some clones in this sample may be carry-over from other donors' samples.

In its sample, this clonotype was seen once. V and J are TRBV20-1 and TRBJ2-7; tentatively, D is TRBD2 (6 bases). Germline CDR1 DFQATT, CDR2 SNEGSKA (reference sequence). Trimming cost V 3 bases and J 0 bases, with 12 bases left between them. The CDR3 sequence is 14 residues long. This CDR3 is CSARKDYRSYEQYF. In DNA, the CDR3 is TGCAGTGCTAGGAAGGACTACCGCTCCTACGAGCAGTACTTC.

The chain recombines TRBV11-3 with TRBJ2-7; tentatively, D is TRBD1 (5 bases). V lost 2 bases and J 5 bases, leaving 10 bases between the germline ends. The CDR3 length is 13 residues. CDR1 is SGHNT, CDR2 YENEEA, per germline. CDR3 protein: CASSLQGSHEQYF. DNA of the CDR3: TGTGCCAGCAGCTTACAGGGATCCCACGAGCAGTACTTC. The whole variable domain, filled in from reference TRBV11-3 and TRBJ2-7, reads EAGVVQSPRYKIIEKKQPVAFWCNPISGHNTLYWYLQNLGQGPELLIRYENEEAVDDSQLPKDRFSAERLKGVDSTLKIQPAELGDSAVYLCASSLQGSHEQYFGPGTRLTVT.

CDR3 sequence (DNA): TGTGCCACCAGCAGAGAGCGGATCCCCTACGAGCAGTACTTC. Amino acids: CATSRERIPYEQYF. V is TRBV15 and J is TRBJ2-7; the D is unclear. This CDR3 is built from 14 residues. The germline V gene has CDR1 LNHNV and CDR2 YYDKDF (reference sequence). V lost 0 bases and J 2 bases, leaving 8 bases between the germline ends.

The rearrangement links TRBV5-1 to TRBJ2-3, with D possibly being TRBD1 (6 bases). V lost 3 bases, J lost 0 bases, and 14 bases lay in between. Germline lookup yields CDR1 SGHRS and CDR2 YFSETQ. The CDR3 sequence is 16 residues long. CDR3: CASSSVLGASTDTQYF. Written as DNA, the CDR3 is TGCGCCAGCAGCTCAGTTTTGGGGGCCAGCACAGATACGCAGTATTTT. Based on the CDR3 plus reference TRBV5-1 and TRBJ2-3, the full variable domain is KAGVTQTPRYLIKTRGQQVTLSCSPISGHRSVSWYQQTPGQGLQFLFEYFSETQRNKGNFPGRFSGRQFSNSRSEMNVSTLELGDSALYLCASSSVLGASTDTQYFGPGTRLTVL.

This chain connects TRBV20-1 to TRBJ1-1; tentatively, D is TRBD1 (6 bases). Germline V gives CDR1 DFQATT, CDR2 SNEGSKA (reference sequence). CDR3 size: 14 residues. Trimming took 1 base from V and 3 from J, leaving 12 bases between them. The CDR3 here is CSARARTDYTEAFF. CDR3 nucleotides: TGCAGTGCTAGAGCTAGGACAGATTACACTGAAGCTTTCTTT.

The V and J genes are TRBV10-3 and TRBJ2-1; D gene uncertain. Deletions cut 3 bases from V and 9 bases from J, with 9 bases between. Looked up from germline, CDR1 is ENHRY and CDR2 is SYGVKD. This CDR3 comprises 12 residues. The CDR3 here is CAISDFKGEQFF. The CDR3 bases are TGTGCCATCAGTGATTTTAAGGGTGAGCAGTTCTTC.

The gene calls are TRBV7-6 and TRBJ1-1, with TRBD1 identical over 9 bases. The V segment lost 4 bases and the J segment 3 bases; nucleotides outside the gene matches: 6. The germline CDR1 and CDR2 sequences are SGHVS and FNYEAQ. CDR3 length equals 15 residues. CDR3 region: CASSSLTGGDTEAFF. CDR3 DNA sequence: TGTGCCAGCAGCTCCTTGACAGGGGGGGACACTGAAGCTTTCTTT.

This chain connects TRBV6-5 to TRBJ2-1; unclear D gene. Germline V CDR1 and CDR2: MNHEY, SVGAGI. The CDR3 loop spans 14 amino acids. The V and J ends lost 6 bases and 2 bases respectively, with 11 bases between them. The CDR3 loop is CASSPWVAYNEQFF. In DNA, the CDR3 is TGTGCCAGCAGCCCCTGGGTCGCCTACAATGAGCAGTTCTTC.

The chain joins TRBV7-2 to TRBJ2-7, with D unresolved. V gave up 4 bases and J gave up 9 bases, with 10 bases separating them. Germline V gives CDR1 SGHTA, CDR2 FQGNSA. The CDR3 runs to 11 residues. CDR3 protein: CASSSSWGQYF. The CDR3 nucleotides read TGTGCCAGCAGCTCCTCATGGGGGCAGTACTTC.

This chain links TRBV6-2 or TRBV6-3 with TRBJ2-7, with no clear D. The CDR3 covers 13 residues. Germline V gene lookup returns CDR1 MNHEY and CDR2 SVGEGT. The ends were cut back, 0 bases at V and 2 bases at J, with 5 bases in the middle. CDR3 nucleotide sequence: TGTGCCAGCAGTTACTCAACAGCCTACGAGCAGTACTTC. Amino acids: CASSYSTAYEQYF.

V gene TRBV6-5 combines with J gene TRBJ1-3; 8 nucleotides agree with TRBD1. The junction had 13 bases not matched to a gene; V was cut back by 6 bases and J by 3 bases. The CDR3 loop spans 17 amino acids. Germline lookup yields CDR1 MNHEY and CDR2 SVGAGI. CDR3 amino acids: CASRGVRTGSVGNTIYF. CDR3 sequence (DNA): TGTGCCAGCAGAGGTGTTCGGACAGGGTCGGTTGGAAACACCATATATTTT.

This clonotype was detected only a few times. The chain joins TRBV6-5 to TRBJ1-6; D is perhaps TRBD1 (5 bases). Between the trimmed V and J ends, which lost 2 bases and 5 bases, there was a span of 7 bases. The CDR3 has 14 amino acids. Per germline, CDR1 MNHEY and CDR2 SVGAGI. The CDR3 spells CASSYGGNNSPLHF. The CDR3 nucleotides read TGTGCCAGCAGTTACGGGGGAAATAATTCACCCCTCCACTTT.

This clonotype was counted a few times. CDR3 sequence (DNA): TGCGCCAGCAGCCCCGACGTAGGCACACCCCTCCACTTT. It translates to CASSPDVGTPLHF. The chain carries TRBV5-1 and TRBJ1-6; D gene unclear. The V end was cut by 4 bases, the J end by 11 bases, with 13 bases between. CDR3 length: 13 amino acids. Germline-derived CDR1 and CDR2 are SGHRS and YFSETQ.

This rearrangement joins TRBV20-1 to TRBJ1-4; D is undetermined. The CDR3 loop spans 13 amino acids. Trimming pared 3 bases from V and 7 bases from J, leaving 12 bases between. CDR1 and CDR2 from the germline V gene are DFQATT and SNEGSKA (reference sequence). CDR3 bases: TGCAGTGCTAGGACTCCTGGTAGTGAAAAACTGTTTTTT. Residues: CSARTPGSEKLFF.

V usage is TRBV7-8 and J usage is TRBJ2-2; D not certain. The CDR3 totals 12 residues. Germline values: CDR1 SGHVS, CDR2 FQNEAQ. The CDR3 DNA reads TGTGCGTTCAGAGGTAACACCGGGGAGCTGTTTTTT. It translates to CAFRGNTGELFF.

V gene TRBV5-1 combines with J gene TRBJ1-6, with a possible D match to TRBD1 (5 bases). The CDR3 extends over 17 amino acids. CDR1 is SGHRS, CDR2 YFSETQ, per germline. The ends were cut back, 5 bases at V and 0 bases at J, with 15 bases in the middle. The CDR3 nucleotides read TGCGCCAGCAGACTGGACACCCTGAGCTCCTATAATTCACCCCTCCACTTT. Translating it yields CASRLDTLSSYNSPLHF. The entire variable domain, with the rest obtained from reference TRBV5-1 and TRBJ1-6, is as follows: KAGVTQTPRYLIKTRGQQVTLSCSPISGHRSVSWYQQTPGQGLQFLFEYFSETQRNKGNFPGRFSGRQFSNSRSEMNVSTLELGDSALYLCASRLDTLSSYNSPLHFGNGTRLTVT.

This clonotype was picked up one time. The rearrangement joins TRBV5-1 to TRBJ2-5; unclear D gene. The CDR3 totals 13 residues. V lost 1 base and J 1 base, leaving 5 bases between the germline ends. Per germline, CDR1 SGHRS and CDR2 YFSETQ. CDR3 DNA: TGCGCCAGCAGCTTGTGGCTCCAAGAGACCCAGTACTTC. Encoded protein: CASSLWLQETQYF.

This clonotype was detected many times. V gene TRBV5-1 combines with J gene TRBJ1-1, with a tentative D call TRBD1 (6 bases). Germline CDR1 and CDR2: SGHRS and YFSETQ. V was trimmed by 4 bases and J by 2 bases, leaving 18 bases between them. This CDR3 is built from 16 residues. In DNA, the CDR3 is TGCGCCAGCAGCCCATCGACAGGCCCTGGCAACACTGAAGCTTTCTTT. It encodes CASSPSTGPGNTEAFF.

This sequence joins TRBV5-1 and TRBJ2-2; tentatively, D is TRBD1 (5 bases). This CDR3 spans 15 amino acids. V was clipped by 0 bases and J by 4 bases, with 10 bases between them. Looked up from germline, CDR1 is SGHRS and CDR2 is YFSETQ. The CDR3 protein is CASSLEGAGTGELFF. CDR3 DNA: TGCGCCAGCAGCTTGGAAGGGGCAGGCACCGGGGAGCTGTTTTTT.

This clonotype was counted only a few times. V usage is TRBV18 and J usage is TRBJ2-1, with a possible D match to TRBD1 (6 bases). The CDR3 covers 12 residues. Germline values: CDR1 KGHSH, CDR2 LQKENI. The germline V and J ends were trimmed by 3 bases and 10 bases, with 10 bases remaining between them. CDR3 sequence: CASSPRTEEQFF. The CDR3, as DNA: TGTGCCAGCTCACCGCGGACAGAGGAGCAGTTCTTC.

The chain carries TRBV3-1 and TRBJ2-3; 9 positions match TRBD2. J gave up 3 bases and V 4 bases, and 8 bases lay outside the gene matches. From germline, CDR1 is LGHDT and CDR2 YNNKEL (reference sequence). This CDR3 has 16 amino acids. This CDR3 is CASSPLAGEGTDTQYF. The CDR3 DNA reads TGTGCCAGCAGCCCCTTAGCGGGAGAAGGTACAGATACGCAGTATTTT.

The rearrangement links TRBV18 to TRBJ2-4; the D gene is possibly TRBD1 (6 bases). CDR3 length: 17 amino acids. Trimming took 2 bases from V and 0 from J, leaving 14 bases between them. CDR1 is KGHSH and CDR2 is LQKENI in the germline V gene. DNA of the CDR3: TGTGCCAGCTCACCAACTTCGACAGGTGTAGCCAAAAACATTCAGTACTTC. Its translation is CASSPTSTGVAKNIQYF.

This clonotype has a handful of counts. The chain recombines TRBV11-1 with TRBJ2-1; 9 bases map to TRBD2. With 5 bases clipped from V and 9 bases from J, the junction kept 20 bases outside the gene matches. The CDR3 runs to 18 residues. The germline V gene encodes CDR1 SGHAT and CDR2 FQDESV (reference sequence). The CDR3 is CASSPPGPWAGGPGEQFF. CDR3 sequence (DNA): TGTGCCAGCAGCCCCCCCGGCCCTTGGGCGGGAGGGCCGGGTGAGCAGTTCTTC.